This paragraph covers one TCR beta chain sequence. This sample was taken from a study of blood T cell repertoires in COVID-19. As for the study in general: Samples of COVID-19 (acute and convalescent) were obtained from the United States, Italy and Spain.

Using immunoSEQ multiplex PCR, the repertoire was profiled, and TCRdb retains in-frame clones only, with some absent. The data contain about 85,000 clones, roughly 89% of them singletons. This TCR derives from a woman of 80 years or more with active or convalescent COVID-19. Sequencing input: peripheral blood.

The CDR3 loop is CASSRPTAYEQYF. The CDR3 nucleotides are TGTGCCAGCAGCCGCCCTACCGCCTACGAGCAGTACTTC. The rearrangement joins TRBV12-3 or TRBV12-4 to TRBJ2-7, with D uncertain. Trimming took 6 bases from V and 2 from J, leaving 11 bases between them. This CDR3 spans 13 amino acids.